A selection of T cell receptor beta chains follows, all from one sample in a study of CD8+ T cells in alopecia areata. Libraries were prepared by immunoSEQ multiplex PCR; TCRdb keeps only in-frame clonotypes and omits some of them. The sample contains around 200,000 clones, 55% to 70% of which appear only once. Sequenced here: CD4+ T cells sorted from blood, sampled at week 4, from a patient treated with tofacitinib. These receptors all come from a human donor with alopecia areata. CDR3s include the opening cysteine and the closing phenylalanine or tryptophan. D genes are given only for firm matches. Clone size is stated in some rows and not others, as once, few, many or a class when expanded.

TRBV6-1	few	TRBJ2-1	TRBD1	CASTNGQGGSNEQFF	TGTGCCAGCACCAATGGACAGGGGGGATCCAATGAGCAGTTCTTC
TRBV15	few	TRBJ2-7	NA	CATSRDRGYEQYF	TGTGCCACCAGCAGAGATCGGGGTTACGAGCAGTACTTC
TRBV27	few	TRBJ2-5	NA	CASSRQVEETQYF	TGTGCCAGCAGCCGACAGGTAGAAGAGACCCAGTACTTC
TRBV28	NA	TRBJ2-1	TRBD1	CASSTTGASNEQFF	TGTGCCAGCAGTACCACAGGGGCTAGCAATGAGCAGTTCTTC
TRBV2	NA	TRBJ2-1	NA	CASSAGRGSYNEQFF	TGTGCCAGCAGCGCGGGTCGGGGATCATACAATGAGCAGTTCTTC
TRBV30	NA	TRBJ2-5	NA	CAWSVGELGTQYF	TGTGCCTGGAGTGTAGGGGAGTTAGGGACCCAGTACTTC
TRBV29-1	once	TRBJ2-3	TRBD2	CSVVRGTSGSGTDTQYF	TGCAGCGTTGTAAGGGGGACTAGCGGGAGTGGGACAGATACGCAGTATTTT
TRBV12-5	NA	TRBJ2-5	NA	CASGLVEGETQYF	TGTGCTAGTGGTTTGGTAGAAGGAGAGACCCAGTACTTC
TRBV7-2	NA	TRBJ2-7	NA	CASSFRIGGEQYF	TGTGCCAGCAGCTTTCGAATTGGTGGCGAGCAGTACTTC
TRBV29-1	NA	TRBJ1-2	NA	CSARGQTNYGYTF	TGCAGCGCTCGAGGGCAGACCAACTATGGCTACACCTTC
TRBV28	NA	TRBJ2-7	NA	CASSSPTASISYEQYF	TGTGCCAGCAGTTCGCCAACAGCATCAATCTCCTACGAGCAGTACTTC
TRBV29-1	few	TRBJ2-7	NA	CSVEKTDSYEQYF	TGCAGCGTTGAGAAGACCGATTCCTACGAGCAGTACTTC
TRBV29-1	NA	TRBJ2-3	NA	CSVEEGVATDTQYF	TGCAGCGTTGAAGAAGGAGTAGCAACAGATACGCAGTATTTT
TRBV7-2	NA	TRBJ2-7	NA	CASSTRASESPVEQYF	TGTGCCAGCAGCACCCGCGCTAGCGAGAGCCCGGTGGAGCAGTACTTC
TRBV6-1	NA	TRBJ2-1	NA	CASSVGNSYNEQFF	TGTGCCAGCAGTGTTGGCAACTCCTACAATGAGCAGTTCTTC
TRBV27	NA	TRBJ2-7	TRBD2	CASSPGTSGTYEQYF	TGTGCCAGCAGTCCTGGGACTAGCGGAACCTACGAGCAGTACTTC
TRBV30	NA	TRBJ2-4	NA	CAWSGLRGNIQYF	TGTGCCTGGAGTGGTCTAAGGGGGAACATTCAGTACTTC
TRBV4-2	NA	TRBJ2-5	TRBD2	CASSQDFVSGSLGTQYF	TGTGCCAGCAGCCAAGATTTCGTTAGCGGGAGTTTAGGGACCCAGTACTTC
TRBV6-6	NA	TRBJ2-5	TRBD1	CASSATRQGPETQYF	TGTGCCAGCAGCGCGACCCGACAGGGGCCAGAGACCCAGTACTTC
TRBV28	NA	TRBJ2-3	NA	CASRIGFSTDTQYF	TGTGCCAGCAGGATTGGGTTCAGCACAGATACGCAGTATTTT
TRBV2	NA	TRBJ2-1	TRBD1	CASSPRDRANEQFF	TGTGCCAGCAGCCCCCGGGACAGGGCGAATGAGCAGTTCTTC
TRBV5-1	NA	TRBJ1-2	NA	CASVHGYTF	TGCGCCAGCGTCCATGGCTACACCTTC
TRBV29-1	NA	TRBJ1-1	NA	CSVSFGENTEAFF	TGCAGCGTTAGTTTCGGTGAGAACACTGAAGCTTTCTTT
TRBV6-6	NA	TRBJ2-2	NA	CASGMKGETGELFF	TGTGCCAGCGGAATGAAAGGGGAGACCGGGGAGCTGTTTTTT
TRBV23-1	NA	TRBJ2-3	TRBD2	CASSQSPDSGDTDTQYF	TGCGCCAGCAGTCAATCGCCGGATAGCGGGGACACAGATACGCAGTATTTT
TRBV29-1	once	TRBJ1-1	NA	CSVSRGNTEAFF	TGCAGCGTTTCTCGGGGGAACACTGAAGCTTTCTTT
TRBV29-1	few	TRBJ2-5	TRBD2	CSAAFGRGETQYF	TGCAGCGCCGCTTTCGGGCGGGGGGAGACCCAGTACTTC
TRBV30	NA	TRBJ1-2	NA	CACHRELGYTF	TGTGCCTGTCACAGGGAGCTAGGCTACACCTTC
TRBV30	few	TRBJ1-1	NA	CAWSVEYHTEAFF	TGTGCCTGGAGTGTGGAGTACCACACTGAAGCTTTCTTT
TRBV2	NA	TRBJ2-3	TRBD2	CASSEGLAIRTDTQYF	TGTGCCAGCAGTGAGGGACTAGCGATCCGCACAGATACGCAGTATTTT
TRBV30	NA	TRBJ1-1	NA	CAWSVAGNTEAFF	TGTGCCTGGAGTGTCGCGGGAAACACTGAAGCTTTCTTT
TRBV7-2	NA	TRBJ2-5	TRBD2	CASSPTASGRQETQYF	TGTGCCAGCAGCCCGACAGCTAGCGGGAGACAAGAGACCCAGTACTTC
TRBV7-9	NA	TRBJ2-7	NA	CASSTRTAHEQYF	TGTGCCAGCAGCACGCGGACGGCCCACGAGCAGTACTTC
TRBV5-1	NA	TRBJ2-1	TRBD1	CASSFGTGYNEQFF	TGCGCCAGCAGCTTTGGGACAGGGTACAATGAGCAGTTCTTC
TRBV6-5	NA	TRBJ2-5	NA	CASSYSGYETQYF	TGTGCCAGCAGTTACTCAGGGTATGAGACCCAGTACTTC
TRBV30	NA	TRBJ2-7	TRBD2	CAWNSGSYEQYF	TGTGCCTGGAATAGCGGGAGTTACGAGCAGTACTTC
TRBV5-1	NA	TRBJ1-2	TRBD1	CASRRTGNYGYTF	TGCGCCAGCAGGCGGACAGGGAACTATGGCTACACCTTC
TRBV30	NA	TRBJ2-1	NA	CAWSPYPAGLNEQFF	TGTGCCTGGAGTCCTTACCCCGCGGGGTTGAATGAGCAGTTCTTC
TRBV29-1	NA	TRBJ1-1	TRBD1	CSVARRQGDAEAFF	TGCAGCGTTGCCCGCAGACAGGGTGACGCTGAAGCTTTCTTT
TRBV2	few	TRBJ1-5	NA	CASSELLGNQPQHF	TGTGCCAGCAGTGAATTGTTGGGAAATCAGCCCCAGCATTTT
TRBV19	few	TRBJ1-5	NA	CASMGTDSNQPQHF	TGTGCCAGTATGGGTACAGATAGCAATCAGCCCCAGCATTTT
TRBV11-2	many	TRBJ2-7	TRBD2	CASSLGAGVDEQYF	TGTGCCAGCAGCTTAGGCGCGGGAGTTGACGAGCAGTACTTC
TRBV29-1	NA	TRBJ1-2	TRBD1	CSARDRGISNYGYTF	TGCAGCGCCCGGGACAGGGGGATCTCGAACTATGGCTACACCTTC
TRBV4-3	NA	TRBJ1-2	NA	CASSSRPQAGYTF	TGCGCCAGCAGCTCACGACCGCAAGCGGGCTACACCTTC
TRBV29-1	few	TRBJ1-2	NA	CSVEQSPGILNYGYTF	TGCAGCGTTGAACAGTCCCCAGGGATTCTTAACTATGGCTACACCTTC
TRBV27	NA	TRBJ1-2	NA	CASGGGYGYTF	TGTGCCAGTGGGGGGGGATATGGCTACACCTTC
TRBV18	NA	TRBJ2-5	NA	CASSPAAQETQYF	TGTGCCAGCTCACCGGCGGCACAAGAGACCCAGTACTTC